This T cell receptor (beta chain) was retrieved from a study of tumor-infiltrating lymphocytes in primary liver carcinoma. Concerning this clonotype itself: It is likely a read error, because the conserved phenylalanine at the end of the CDR3 is missing.

With roughly 500 ng total RNA as template and a constant-region primer, TCR beta cDNA was made. What produced the TCR beta libraries was three nested multiplex PCR rounds using slightly modified ARM-PCR. Running 10 cycles apiece, the first two PCR rounds relied on TRBV1-TRBV30 forward primers together with a C-beta reverse primer. TCRdb reprocessed the multiplex PCR reads with MiXCR, giving one entry per CDR3 protein. The sample lists approximately 110,000 distinct CDR3 sequences; 60% to 80% were seen once. Germline V CDR1 and CDR2: SEHNR, FQNEAQ (reference sequence). Germline trimming cut 3 bases from V and 5 bases from J; bases unmatched to any gene: 8. The CDR3 consists of 16 residues. Scientists recovered RNA and DNA together from roughly 20-30 mg of unsorted bulk tissue.

The sample comprised liver tumor tissue from sampling region 3. Subset given: tumor region T3, left-lateral pole. The chain employs TRBV7-9 and TRBJ2-4; TRBD2 matches at 9 bases. This TCR was recovered from a woman aged 55-69 years with primary liver carcinoma and hepatitis B virus infection. The CDR3 reads CASSFGQAGGQNIQYL. In nucleotides, the CDR3 is TGTGCCAGCAGCTTTGGCCAAGCGGGAGGACAAAACATTCAGTACTTA.